The 13 T cell receptor beta chains presented below share a single source sample, sequenced in a study of T cells in Graves' hyperthyroidism and ophthalmopathy. TCR beta CDR3 region amplification was performed from RNA transcripts. HTBI primers were used for first-round RT-PCR of the TCR CDR3. TCRdb redid the calling of the multiplex PCR reads with MiXCR, one entry per CDR3 protein. The sample carries about 380,000 distinct CDR3 sequences, about 18% recorded once. The sequenced material came from blood. The receptors here all came from a man aged 18-30 years with Graves' ophthalmopathy.

The chain employs TRBV5-1 and TRBJ2-2, with D hard to call. Trimming left V 3 bases short and J 0 bases short, with 12 bases between. The CDR3 extends over 16 amino acids. Germline CDR1 is SGHRS and CDR2 is YFSETQ. The CDR3 DNA reads TGCGCCAGCAGCTCGGAACCCCCCTCGAACACCGGGGAGCTGTTTTTT. Amino acids: CASSSEPPSNTGELFF.

This clonotype has a count of ten or more. This chain joins TRBV13 and TRBJ2-5; 10 bases align to TRBD1. CDR3 length: 14 residues. The germline CDR1 and CDR2 sequences are PRHDT and FYEKMQ (reference sequence). V trimming: 3 bases; J trimming: 3 bases; junction bases outside the gene matches: 1. Here the CDR3 reads CASSFGTGEETQYF. The CDR3 DNA is TGTGCCAGCAGCTTTGGGACAGGGGAAGAGACCCAGTACTTC.

This clonotype was found many times. This rearrangement joins TRBV3-1 to TRBJ2-7; D unresolved. V was cut by 0 bases and J by 5 bases, with 14 bases left in between. Germline-derived CDR1 and CDR2 are LGHDT and YNNKEL (reference sequence). The CDR3 loop spans 15 amino acids. DNA of the CDR3: TGTGCCAGCAGCCAAGAGTTGTCGTTTCTGCACGAGCAGTACTTC. Translating gives CASSQELSFLHEQYF.

This clonotype showed up many times. V gene TRBV12-3 or TRBV12-4 combines with J gene TRBJ2-5, with D perhaps TRBD2 (6 bases). Trimming stripped 3 bases from V and 5 bases from J, with 16 bases between. There are 15 residues in the CDR3. The DNA for the CDR3 is TGTGCCAGCAGTTTTGGGGGAGGATGGGGGGAGACCCAGTACTTC. Translated: CASSFGGGWGETQYF.

This clonotype was recorded at least ten times. V usage is TRBV20-1 and J usage is TRBJ1-6; 7 bases agree with TRBD1. The CDR3 runs to 14 residues. Germline V gene lookup returns CDR1 DFQATT and CDR2 SNEGSKA (reference sequence). The J segment lost 8 bases and the V segment lost 3 bases, leaving 7 bases of the junction unmatched. The CDR3: CSARSQGGDSPLHF. Written as DNA, the CDR3 is TGCAGTGCTAGGTCCCAGGGGGGAGATTCACCCCTCCACTTT.

The genes are TRBV19 and TRBJ2-7, with no clear D. The CDR3 has 13 residues. Germline V gene sequence: CDR1 LNHDA, CDR2 SQIVND (reference sequence). With 3 bases removed from V and 5 bases from J, the gap between germline ends came to 11 bases. Here the CDR3 DNA reads TGTGCCAGTAGTATGGAAGATCTGGACGAGCAGTACTTC. Its protein is CASSMEDLDEQYF.

This clonotype showed up many times. The chain carries TRBV18 and TRBJ2-3, with D tentatively TRBD1 (5 bases). The V end lost 3 bases, the J end lost 3 bases, and 16 bases lay between the germline ends. The CDR3 is 16 amino acids. The V gene's germline CDR1 is KGHSH and CDR2 LQKENI. In nucleotides, the CDR3 is TGTGCCAGCTCACCCGGGCAGGGCTCGGTAACAGATACGCAGTATTTT. Protein product: CASSPGQGSVTDTQYF.

This clonotype was picked up many times. The chain recombines TRBV11-2 with TRBJ2-3; 12 bases line up with TRBD1. Germline V CDR1 and CDR2: SGHAT, FQNNGV. This CDR3 is built from 18 residues. Germline trimming cut 3 bases from V and 3 bases from J; bases unmatched to any gene: 10. CDR3 sequence: CASSFGPPGQGATDTQYF. In nucleotides, the CDR3 is TGTGCCAGCAGCTTCGGACCCCCGGGACAGGGGGCTACAGATACGCAGTATTTT. The full variable domain, in which reference TRBV11-2 and TRBJ2-3 provide the parts outside the CDR3, is EAGVAQSPRYKIIEKRQSVAFWCNPISGHATLYWYQQILGQGPKLLIQFQNNGVVDDSQLPKDRFSAERLKGVDSTLKIQPAKLEDSAVYLCASSFGPPGQGATDTQYFGPGTRLTVL.

The rearrangement joins TRBV7-9 to TRBJ2-5, with D possibly matching TRBD1 (5 bases). Germline lookup yields CDR1 SEHNR and CDR2 FQNEAQ (reference sequence). The CDR3 runs 16 residues. V lost 5 bases and J lost 5, with 21 bases in between. The CDR3: CASSRDSGRARETQYF. Here the CDR3 DNA reads TGTGCCAGCAGCCGAGACAGTGGAAGGGCGAGGGAGACCCAGTACTTC.

V usage is TRBV6-2 or TRBV6-3 and J usage is TRBJ1-1, with TRBD1 as a possible D gene (6 bases). Germline values: CDR1 MNHEY, CDR2 SVGEGT. CDR3 length: 12 residues. V lost 5 bases, J lost 11 bases, and 15 bases lay in between. The CDR3 nucleotides read TGTGCCAGCAGTGGGGGCCCCGGGGGCGCTTTCTTT. Translated, it gives CASSGGPGGAFF.

Many counts were recorded for this clonotype. The chain recombines TRBV2 with TRBJ1-5; D remains unclear. The CDR3 sequence is 17 residues long. Germline V gene lookup returns CDR1 SNHLY and CDR2 FYNNEI. The V gene lost 3 bases and the J gene lost 1 base, with 16 bases spanning the gap. CDR3 DNA sequence: TGTGCCAGCAGTGAGGGGATGGGCTATCGGAGCAATCAGCCCCAGCATTTT. It specifies CASSEGMGYRSNQPQHF.

The sample holds many counts of this clonotype. CDR3 DNA: TGTGCCACCAGTGATCCGACCAGGGGGGCAGATACGCAGTATTTT. It translates to CATSDPTRGADTQYF. V gene TRBV24-1 combines with J gene TRBJ2-3; a weak D match, TRBD1 (7 bases). Germline CDR1 and CDR2: KGHDR and SFDVKD. Trimming pared 3 bases from V and 4 bases from J, leaving 13 bases between. The CDR3 extends over 15 amino acids.

This clonotype was counted once. With a much larger clone just one base away, this may be a read error. The gene calls are TRBV20-1 and TRBJ1-5; D unresolved. The CDR3 covers 14 residues. From germline, CDR1 is DFQATT and CDR2 SNEGSKA (reference sequence). As DNA, the CDR3 is TGCAGTACTAGAGATGTAGGAAGCAATCAGCCCCAGCATTTT. This codes for CSTRDVGSNQPQHF.